This TCR beta chain was observed in a study of T cell clones after liver transplantation. The wider study: A pre-transplant mixed lymphocyte reaction with TCRbeta sequencing defined graft-donor-reactive clones followed in post-transplant blood. Standard immunosuppression, with no induction, continued until 12-24 months after transplant. Blood was drawn pre-transplant, before withdrawal, and after full or failed withdrawal.

About this clone itself: No antigen is known for it.

Assay used: immunoSEQ multiplex PCR; TCRdb lists only in-frame clones, some missing. The repertoire consists of more than 95,000 clones, with just over 90% occurring once and the leading ten covering about 0.8%. The study, taken as a whole, reports: Post-transplant, graft-donor-reactive CD4 TCRbeta sequences in blood dropped significantly in most of the 8 subjects.

V lost 5 bases, J lost 0 bases, and 5 bases stayed unmatched. Germline V gene sequence: CDR1 MGHDK, CDR2 SYGVNS. The length of the CDR3 is 15 residues. The genes are TRBV25-1 and TRBJ2-7, with 9 bases identical to TRBD1. The material was CD4+ T cells from blood, obtained 12 months after liver transplant. This TCR came from a human patient who received a liver transplant. A share of the T cells may be of graft donor origin. CDR3 protein: CASSPGDRASYEQYF. The CDR3 DNA reads as TGTGCCAGCAGTCCAGGGGACAGGGCCTCCTACGAGCAGTACTTC.